Listed below are T cell receptor beta chains from one sample, sequenced in a study of shared clonotypes between healthy human individuals. Only in-frame clones appear in the TCRdb table, and some are missing; sequencing was by immunoSEQ multiplex PCR. The sample carries around 500,000 clones, around 79% recorded once. Sequenced: PBMCs. The receptors originated from a woman in her thirties or forties in good health. Some clones in this sample may be carry-over from other donors' samples. Each CDR3 is given with its conserved first and last residue. Fields, in order: V gene, D gene, clone size, J gene, CDR3 DNA, CDR3 protein. The D gene is left open where the match is weak. For some rows the clone size is stated as once, few or many, or as a class when expanded; others skip it.

>TRBV7-6|-|once|TRBJ2-5
TGTGCCAGCAGCTTCGACGTCTTGGAGACCCAGTACTTC
CASSFDVLETQYF
>TRBV6-6|TRBD1|-|TRBJ2-7
TGTGCCAGCAGTGCGAGGGGGCGACCAATCTCCTACGAGCAGTACTTC
CASSARGRPISYEQYF
>TRBV18|TRBD2|-|TRBJ2-1
TGTGCCAGCTCACCCGAGACTAGCACGCGTTGGAGCTCCTACAATGAGCAGTTCTTC
CASSPETSTRWSSYNEQFF
>TRBV29-1|-|-|TRBJ2-7
TGCAGCGTTTCCAGGACCGGGGACGAGCAGTACTTC
CSVSRTGDEQYF
>TRBV19|TRBD2|few|TRBJ2-3
TGTGCCAGTAGTATTGGAGCGGGAGACGGCACAGATACGCAGTATTTT
CASSIGAGDGTDTQYF
>TRBV7-9|-|once|TRBJ2-6
TGTGCCAGCCCTCGGGAGAGCTCTGGGGCCAACGTCCTGACTTTC
CASPRESSGANVLTF
>TRBV29-1|-|-|TRBJ2-1
TGCAGCGTTGGAGTTAGCCCAACGTACAATGAGCAGTTCTTC
CSVGVSPTYNEQFF
>TRBV27|-|-|TRBJ2-7
TGTGCCAGCAGTCCCCGCCAGGGACTGCCCGCCTACGAGCAGTACTTC
CASSPRQGLPAYEQYF
>TRBV9|TRBD2|-|TRBJ2-7
TGTGCCAGCAGCCCCCGGACTAGCGGAGTATCAGAGCAGTACTTC
CASSPRTSGVSEQYF
>TRBV2|-|-|TRBJ1-1
TGTGCCAGCAGGCAGGATCAGAACACTGAAGCTTTCTTT
CASRQDQNTEAFF
>TRBV28|TRBD1|few|TRBJ2-7
TGTGCCAGCAGACAGCCGACAGGGGAGCAGTACTTC
CASRQPTGEQYF
>TRBV5-1|-|-|TRBJ2-7
TGCGCCAGCAGCAGTGATCGGGGTTTCTCCTACGAGCAGTACTTC
CASSSDRGFSYEQYF
>TRBV15|-|many|TRBJ2-3
TGTGCCACCAGAAATACCTACGACACAGATACGCAGTATTTT
CATRNTYDTDTQYF
>TRBV11-3|TRBD1|-|TRBJ1-1
TGTGCCAGCAGCCTGACGGACAGGGGAACGACTTTCTTT
CASSLTDRGTTFF
>TRBV6-1|-|-|TRBJ1-3
TGTGCCAGCAGTAGCTACACAGGCTCTGGAAACACCATATATTTT
CASSSYTGSGNTIYF
>TRBV19|-|-|TRBJ2-7
TGTGCCAGTAGTTTGAATTCCGGGACGGAGTACGAGCAGTACTTC
CASSLNSGTEYEQYF
>TRBV19|TRBD1|-|TRBJ2-1
TGTGCCAGTAGTACGAACCGGGACAGGGGGCCGAAGGGTGAGCAGTTCTTC
CASSTNRDRGPKGEQFF
>TRBV20-1|-|-|TRBJ2-1
TGCAGTGCTAACTCCTACAATGAGCAGTTCTTC
CSANSYNEQFF
>TRBV25-1|-|-|TRBJ2-3
TGTGCCAGCAGTGAACGCGAGTACACAGATACGCAGTATTTT
CASSEREYTDTQYF
>TRBV19|-|few|TRBJ1-1
TGTGCCAGTAGTATAAGGGTAGACACTGAAGCTTTCTTT
CASSIRVDTEAFF
>TRBV5-4|-|many|TRBJ1-1
TGTGCCAGCAGCTTGGGGGGGACCATGAACACTGAAGCTTTCTTT
CASSLGGTMNTEAFF
>TRBV28|TRBD2|-|TRBJ2-1
TGTGCCAGCAGTTTAACGACTAGCTGGGGGCAGTTCTTC
CASSLTTSWGQFF
>TRBV5-1|TRBD2|-|TRBJ2-5
TGCGCCAGCAGCTTGGCCATAGCGGGGGCTCCCCCAGAGACCCAGTACTTC
CASSLAIAGAPPETQYF
>TRBV21-1|-|-|TRBJ1-2
TGTGCCAACAAGGATCGGACAGGGGCTAATGGCTACACCTTC
CANKDRTGANGYTF
>TRBV29-1|TRBD2|-|TRBJ2-3
TGCAGCGTTGATCTAGCGGGAGGGACAGATACGCAGTATTTT
CSVDLAGGTDTQYF
>TRBV18|TRBD1|-|TRBJ1-2
TGTGCCAGCTCACCAGGACAGGAAAATTATGGCTACACCTTC
CASSPGQENYGYTF
>TRBV25-1|TRBD2|-|TRBJ2-5
TGTGCCAGCAGTGATTCGTGGGGGGGAGAGACCCAGTACTTC
CASSDSWGGETQYF
>TRBV18|-|few|TRBJ2-5
TGTGCCAGCTCACCCTTATGGGGTGGGGAGACCCAGTACTTC
CASSPLWGGETQYF
>TRBV4-2|-|-|TRBJ2-3
TGTGCCAGCAGCCAACTTGGCTCCAGCGGCCTTAGCACAGATACGCAGTATTTT
CASSQLGSSGLSTDTQYF
>TRBV5-6|-|-|TRBJ1-2
TGTGCCAGCAGCTTTATGGGGGCTGGTGGCTACACCTTC
CASSFMGAGGYTF
>TRBV28|-|-|TRBJ2-7
TGTGCCAGCAGTTTAGGGCAGGTGGGGCGAGCCTACGAGCAGTACTTC
CASSLGQVGRAYEQYF
>TRBV9|-|-|TRBJ2-2
TGTGCCAGCAGCCCCCGGACAGTCACCGGGGAGCTGTTTTTT
CASSPRTVTGELFF
>TRBV28|TRBD2|-|TRBJ2-5
TGTGCCAGCAGTTCCGCCTTTTCAGTCACCGGGACTAGCGGGTATCAGGAGACCCAGTACTTC
CASSSAFSVTGTSGYQETQYF
>TRBV5-4|-|-|TRBJ2-5
TGTGCCAGCAGCTTGGGCGGTCAAGAGACCCAGTACTTC
CASSLGGQETQYF
>TRBV21-1|-|-|TRBJ2-3
TGTGCCATTGGGGACAGGCAAGGTGCAGATACGCAGTATTTT
CAIGDRQGADTQYF
>TRBV7-9|-|-|TRBJ2-7
TGTGCCAGCAGCTTAGCCAGCTCCTACGAGCAGTACTTC
CASSLASSYEQYF